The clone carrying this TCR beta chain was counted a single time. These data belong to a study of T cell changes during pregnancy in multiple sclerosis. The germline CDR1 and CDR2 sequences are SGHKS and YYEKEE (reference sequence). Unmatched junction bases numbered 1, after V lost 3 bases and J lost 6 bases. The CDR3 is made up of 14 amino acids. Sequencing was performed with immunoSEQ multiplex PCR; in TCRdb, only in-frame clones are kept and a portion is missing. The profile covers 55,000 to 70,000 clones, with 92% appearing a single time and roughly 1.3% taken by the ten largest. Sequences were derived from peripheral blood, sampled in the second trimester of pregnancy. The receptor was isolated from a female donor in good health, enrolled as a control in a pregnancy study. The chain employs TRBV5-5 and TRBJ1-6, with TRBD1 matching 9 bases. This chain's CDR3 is CASSWGQGNSPLHF. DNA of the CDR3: TGTGCCAGCAGCTGGGGACAGGGTAATTCACCCCTCCACTTT.